This T cell receptor beta chain stems from a study of T-cell memory formation after mild COVID-19. Across the study: For the most part, TCR clusters were specific to one donor. Study-level results: Clones from the second wave (peaking day 37) had unconfirmed SARS-CoV-2 specificity. Shrinking CD4+ clones were chiefly CM and EM; CD8+ ones were chiefly EMRA. Clones contracting over day 15 to 85 were CD4/CD8 balanced, with later expanders leaning CD4+.

Each CDR3 protein is one row after TCRdb ran MiXCR on the 5' RACE reads. The profile covers fewer than 250,000 distinct CDR3 sequences, with approximately 20% appearing a single time and 2% to 3% taken by the ten largest. This clonotype was seen ten or more times. As yet, its antigen is unknown. Germline lookup yields CDR1 LGHDT and CDR2 YNNKEL (reference sequence). After removal of 4 bases from V and 5 bases from J, the junction contained 7 bases not matched to a gene. This CDR3 is 16 amino acids long. What was sequenced was PBMCs or a T cell subset sorted from them (not recorded which). This TCR derives from an adult woman who had mild COVID-19 (a few samples of this study predate the infection). Cell type and time point are not known. This chain links TRBV3-1 with TRBJ2-5; 13 bases map to TRBD2. CDR3 loop: CASSRTSGSQRETQYF. The CDR3 DNA is TGTGCCAGCAGCCGGACTAGCGGGAGTCAGAGGGAGACCCAGTACTTC.